These T cell receptor beta chains were read from a single sample in a study of blood T cell repertoires in COVID-19. The protocol was immunoSEQ multiplex PCR, while the TCRdb copy is restricted to in-frame clones and leaves out a portion. The sample comprises just under 80,000 clones, roughly 80% of which are singletons, and 35% to 40% rests with the top ten. Sequences were obtained from peripheral blood. The origin of the receptors is a woman between 65 and 79 years old with acute or convalescent COVID-19. The CDR3 runs from the conserved cysteine through the conserved F or W. Each record gives: clone size, V gene, D gene, J gene, CDR3 DNA, CDR3 protein. A D gene is named only where the DNA matches it firmly. Some rows mark clone size as missing; the rest say once, few, many or name a class of expanded clone.

-	TRBV6-5	-	TRBJ1-3	TGTGCCAGCAGTTACGGACAGCCAGACCGAAACACCATATATTTT	CASSYGQPDRNTIYF
once	TRBV6-5	TRBD2	TRBJ2-1	TGTGCCAGTTCGCCGGGACTATCCAATGAGCAGTTCTTC	CASSPGLSNEQFF
-	TRBV6-1	-	TRBJ2-3	TGTGCCAGCAGTGAGGGCAGCACAGATACGCAGTATTTT	CASSEGSTDTQYF
-	TRBV3-1/TRBV3-2	-	TRBJ2-7	TGTGCCAGCAGCCAAGCGACAGCCTACGAGCAGTACTTC	CASSQATAYEQYF
-	TRBV5-6	-	TRBJ2-3	TGTGCCAGCAGCTTGACGTTGCAGGCTACGCAGTATTTT	CASSLTLQATQYF
-	TRBV9	TRBD1	TRBJ2-4	TGTGCCAGGCCCATGCGGGACAGGGAGGGGAAAGCCAAAAACATTCAGTACTTC	CARPMRDREGKAKNIQYF
many	TRBV2	TRBD1	TRBJ1-6	TGTGCCAGCAGTAAGGGACAGAGGAATTCACCCCTCCACTTT	CASSKGQRNSPLHF
-	TRBV20-1	-	TRBJ1-1	TGCCGCGCCGAGGGCACTGAAGCTTTCTTT	CRAEGTEAFF
-	TRBV13	-	TRBJ2-1	TGTGCCAGCAGCTTAGGAGGGAGCTCCTACAATGAGCAGTTCTTC	CASSLGGSSYNEQFF
-	TRBV3-1/TRBV3-2	-	TRBJ1-5	TGTGCCAGCAGCCAAACAGGGCAGGGCCAGCCCCAGCATTTT	CASSQTGQGQPQHF
-	TRBV9	-	TRBJ1-1	TGTGCCAGCAGCGTAATGAGGGAGAACACTGAAGCTTTCTTT	CASSVMRENTEAFF
-	TRBV24-1	TRBD1	TRBJ1-5	TGTGCCACCTCCACGCCTGGACAGGGCAATCAGCCCCAGCATTTT	CATSTPGQGNQPQHF
-	TRBV5-6	TRBD1	TRBJ2-1	TGTGCCAGCAGCTATGCAGGGGGTGGCTATGAGCAGTTCTTC	CASSYAGGGYEQFF
-	TRBV6-4	-	TRBJ1-5	TGTGCCAGCAGCCCTCCTCGCAGGGGCAATCAGCCCCAGCATTTT	CASSPPRRGNQPQHF
-	TRBV11-1	TRBD1	TRBJ1-5	TGTGCCAGCAGCCAGGACAGGGGGCCGGGGCAGCCCCAGCATTTT	CASSQDRGPGQPQHF
-	TRBV6-5	-	TRBJ1-4	TGTGCCAGCAGTTCAGGGACCGGGGGTGAAAAACTGTTTTTT	CASSSGTGGEKLFF
-	TRBV12-3/TRBV12-4	-	TRBJ2-6	TGTGCCAGCAACACCTTTGGGGCCAACGTCCTGACTTTC	CASNTFGANVLTF
few	TRBV21-1	-	TRBJ2-7	TGTGCCAGCAGCAAAGCTCCCCCCTCTCAGGGTGGGTACGAGCAGTACTTC	CASSKAPPSQGGYEQYF
-	TRBV3-1/TRBV3-2	-	TRBJ2-2	TGTGCCAGCAGCCAAACCCACGGGGGCGGGGAGCTGTTTTTT	CASSQTHGGGELFF
-	TRBV5-1	TRBD2	TRBJ2-1	TGCGCCAGCAGCTTGGAGGGGACTAACTACAATGAGCAGTTCTTC	CASSLEGTNYNEQFF
-	TRBV29-1	TRBD1	TRBJ1-5	TGCAGCGCCGGGACAGGGGACGGCCAGCCCCAGCATTTT	CSAGTGDGQPQHF
-	TRBV7-9	TRBD1	TRBJ2-4	TGTGCCAGCAGCTTAGGCCGGGGACAGGGGGACATTCAGTACTTC	CASSLGRGQGDIQYF
-	TRBV12-3/TRBV12-4	-	TRBJ2-7	TGTGCCAGCAGCCAGACTAATGGAGAGCAGTACTTC	CASSQTNGEQYF
-	TRBV7-8	-	TRBJ1-2	TGTGCCAGCAGCGACCGACAGGAAGGGTGGGGAGGCTACACCTTC	CASSDRQEGWGGYTF
-	TRBV14	-	TRBJ2-7	TGTGCCAGCAGCTATAGGGGCCGCGCGGGGGAGCAGTACTTC	CASSYRGRAGEQYF
-	TRBV6-5	TRBD1	TRBJ2-1	TGTGCCAGCAGTCTCGGACAGGTAGTGAATGAGCAGTTCTTC	CASSLGQVVNEQFF
-	TRBV18	-	TRBJ1-2	TGTGCCAGCTCACTTTCAGGGCAGACGAAAAATGGCTACACCTTC	CASSLSGQTKNGYTF
-	TRBV24-1	TRBD2	TRBJ2-2	TGTGCCACCAGTGATGCGGGACTAGCAGGAGGGATCGGGGAGCTGTTTTTT	CATSDAGLAGGIGELFF
few	TRBV5-1	-	TRBJ2-3	TGCGCCAGCAGCGCGGGGACTTCGCCGACCACAGATACGCAGTATTTT	CASSAGTSPTTDTQYF
few	TRBV7-2	TRBD1	TRBJ1-1	TGTGCCAGCAGCTCAATTGGACAGGGGAGATCAAACACTGAAGCTTTCTTT	CASSSIGQGRSNTEAFF
once	TRBV9	TRBD2	TRBJ2-5	TGTGCCAGCAGCGTACGAGCGGGAGGGATTGGAGAGACCCAGTACTTC	CASSVRAGGIGETQYF